This T cell receptor (beta chain) was sequenced in a study of blood T cell repertoires in COVID-19. Between the trimmed V and J ends, which lost 1 base and 0 bases, there was a span of 10 bases. The CDR3 runs to 16 residues. The germline V gene encodes CDR1 SEHNR and CDR2 FQNEAQ (reference sequence). The method was immunoSEQ multiplex PCR; TCRdb's version includes in-frame clones alone and lacks a portion of them. The sample lists around 59,000 clones; around 81% were seen once. This clonotype was sampled from a man aged 60-69 years with acute or convalescent COVID-19. Material for sequencing was peripheral blood. The V gene is TRBV7-9, the J gene TRBJ1-3; D unclear. DNA for the CDR3: TGTGCCAGCAGCTTAGATCGGTCGCGCTCTGGAAACACCATATATTTT. Translated: CASSLDRSRSGNTIYF.